The 26 T cell receptor beta chains below were found in one sample sequenced in a study of blood T cell repertoires in COVID-19. Assay: immunoSEQ multiplex PCR; the TCRdb copy retains only in-frame clones and omits some. The table shows 20,000 to 25,000 clones, with 85% to 90% occurring only once. The sequencing input was peripheral blood. These TCRs come from a woman older than 75 with active COVID-19.

The chain links TRBV29-1 to TRBJ2-7; TRBD1 is a possible D gene (6 bases). The V gene lost 1 base and the J gene lost 7 bases, with 17 bases spanning the gap. The CDR3 covers 14 residues. Germline CDR1 SQVTM, CDR2 ANQGSEA. The CDR3 nucleotides read TGCAGCGTTGAAGGGCAGGGGCCCAACGGAGAGCAGTACTTC. Its protein product is CSVEGQGPNGEQYF.

This sequence joins TRBV3-1 (or the pseudogene TRBV3-2) and TRBJ2-5, with 13 bases identical to TRBD2. The CDR3 extends over 16 amino acids. Germline V gene lookup returns CDR1 LGHDT and CDR2 YNNKEL (reference sequence). V was clipped by 0 bases and J by 3 bases; unmatched bases: 1. Here the CDR3 DNA reads TGTGCCAGCAGCCAAGATGGACTAGCGGGGGAAGAGACCCAGTACTTC. Amino acid sequence: CASSQDGLAGEETQYF.

The rearrangement links TRBV11-2 to TRBJ1-1; TRBD1 aligns across 8 bases. CDR3 length: 13 amino acids. The V gene end was trimmed by 4 bases and the J gene end by 11 bases; junction bases not matched to a gene: 9. Germline V CDR1 and CDR2: SGHAT, FQNNGV. The CDR3 here is CASSSGTGERAFF. DNA of the CDR3: TGTGCCAGCAGCTCCGGGACAGGAGAAAGGGCTTTCTTT.

The gene calls are TRBV20-1 and TRBJ1-1, with D uncertain. The CDR3 totals 13 residues. Germline V gene sequence: CDR1 DFQATT, CDR2 SNEGSKA (reference sequence). V was trimmed by 3 bases and J by 1 base, leaving 9 bases between them. The chain's CDR3 is CSASTGGNTEAFF. The CDR3 DNA reads as TGCAGTGCTAGTACTGGAGGGAACACTGAAGCTTTCTTT.

The V call is TRBV19, the J call TRBJ1-1; TRBD1 matches at 7 bases. There are 15 residues in the CDR3. Per germline, CDR1 LNHDA and CDR2 SQIVND (reference sequence). V lost 5 bases, J lost 4 bases, and 10 bases stayed unmatched. The CDR3: CASSFRQGRGTEAFF. The DNA of the CDR3 is TGTGCCAGTAGTTTTCGACAGGGACGGGGCACTGAAGCTTTCTTT.

The CDR3, as DNA: TGTGCCAGCAGCTTAGAGGACAGCCCCTACGAGCAGTACTTC. Translation gives CASSLEDSPYEQYF. The chain links TRBV11-2 to TRBJ2-7; maybe TRBD1 (6 bases). Trimming pared 0 bases from V and 2 bases from J, leaving 8 bases between. CDR1 is SGHAT and CDR2 is FQNNGV in the germline V gene. The CDR3 is made up of 14 amino acids.

The genes are TRBV10-1 and TRBJ2-2; 11 nucleotides match TRBD1. Germline V lookup: CDR1 WNHNN, CDR2 SYGVQD (reference sequence). The CDR3 is made up of 18 amino acids. With V trimmed by 1 base and J by 7 bases, 11 bases remained unmatched. CDR3 coding DNA: TGCGCCAGCAGTGAGTTATTCAGGACAGGGGGCCTCGTCGGGGAGCTGTTTTTT. It specifies CASSELFRTGGLVGELFF.

The chain joins TRBV7-3 to TRBJ2-2; 10 positions agree with TRBD2. The CDR3 covers 18 residues. Germline assignment: CDR1 SGHTA and CDR2 FQGTGA. Trimming removed 2 bases from V and 5 bases from J; junction bases left unmatched: 11. This chain's CDR3 is CASSLVSASGGTTGELFF. DNA for the CDR3: TGTGCCAGCAGCTTAGTATCGGCTAGCGGGGGTACTACCGGGGAGCTGTTTTTT.

The rearrangement joins TRBV11-2 to TRBJ2-1; D remains ambiguous. Trimming took 5 bases from V and 7 from J, leaving 9 bases between them. The CDR3 is 12 residues long. CDR1 is SGHAT, CDR2 FQNNGV, per germline. The CDR3 loop is CASSRWANEQFF. CDR3 bases: TGTGCCAGCAGCCGCTGGGCAAATGAGCAGTTCTTC.

The V and J genes are TRBV20-1 and TRBJ1-1, with D perhaps TRBD1 (6 bases). This CDR3 is 11 amino acids long. Trimming pared 4 bases from V and 7 bases from J, leaving 10 bases between. Germline V gene lookup returns CDR1 DFQATT and CDR2 SNEGSKA (reference sequence). This chain's CDR3 is CSAIGTFEAFF. For the CDR3, the DNA is TGCAGTGCTATCGGGACATTTGAAGCTTTCTTT.

The chain has TRBV11-3 and TRBJ2-1; D gene uncertain. V dropped 5 bases and J dropped 3 bases, with 11 bases sitting between them. Per germline, CDR1 SGHNT and CDR2 YENEEA. CDR3 length: 14 residues. The CDR3 nucleotides read TGTGCCAGCAGCGTAAATAGCTTCTACAATGAGCAGTTCTTC. This translates into CASSVNSFYNEQFF.

The V and J genes are TRBV5-8 and TRBJ1-3; 8 bases fit TRBD1. With V trimmed by 3 bases and J by 4 bases, 6 bases remained unmatched. The germline gives CDR1 SGHTS, CDR2 YDEGEE. The CDR3 is 15 residues long. CDR3 region: CASSWAGQGGNTIYF. The DNA for the CDR3 is TGTGCCAGCAGCTGGGCAGGACAGGGAGGAAACACCATATATTTT.

The sample holds one count of this clone. The chain employs TRBV29-1 and TRBJ2-5; the D is unclear. Looked up from germline, CDR1 is SQVTM and CDR2 is ANQGSEA. This CDR3 spans 17 amino acids. Trimming removed 3 bases at V and 6 bases at J, with 26 bases between. CDR3 sequence reads: CSVDRMRLSGSTQTQYF. The CDR3 coding sequence is TGCAGCGTTGATCGGATGCGGCTTAGTGGGTCCACTCAGACCCAGTACTTC. The full variable domain, with the rest looked up from reference TRBV29-1 and TRBJ2-5, is SAVISQKPSRDICQRGTSLTIQCQVDSQVTMMFWYRQQPGQSLTLIATANQGSEATYESGFVIDKFPISRPNLTFSTLTVSNMSPEDSSIYLCSVDRMRLSGSTQTQYFGPGTRLLVL.

In the case of this clone: One end of the junction fails to match germline, which may point to a read error. The gene calls are TRBV6-2 or TRBV6-3 and TRBJ1-2, with TRBD1 matching over 8 bases. CDR3 length: 15 amino acids. Germline assignment: CDR1 MNHEY and CDR2 SVGEGT. The CDR3 DNA reads TGTACCAGCAGTTCCGCCGGGACAGGAATCTATGGCTACACCTTC. Protein sequence: CTSSSAGTGIYGYTF.

The V call is TRBV18, the J call TRBJ2-7; 7 bases fit TRBD1. The V gene end was trimmed by 3 bases and the J gene end by 2 bases; junction bases not matched to a gene: 7. The CDR3 consists of 15 residues. The germline V gene encodes CDR1 KGHSH and CDR2 LQKENI. CDR3 sequence reads: CASSPQQGSTYEQYF. The CDR3 nucleotides are TGTGCCAGCTCACCTCAACAGGGGTCCACCTACGAGCAGTACTTC.

The CDR3 nucleotides are TGCGCCAGCAGATTTCCATTATCCACAGGGGGCAATGAGCAGTTCTTC. It is translated as CASRFPLSTGGNEQFF. The chain links TRBV5-1 to TRBJ2-1; TRBD1 aligns across 8 bases. J lost 6 bases, V lost 5 bases, and 13 bases had no gene match. CDR3 length equals 16 residues. Germline V gene sequence: CDR1 SGHRS, CDR2 YFSETQ.

This chain uses TRBV7-8 with TRBJ2-7; a weak D match, TRBD2 (5 bases). This CDR3 has 14 residues. The ends were cut back, 6 bases at V and 6 bases at J, with 18 bases in the middle. Germline lookup yields CDR1 SGHVS and CDR2 FQNEAQ. CDR3 nucleotides: TGTGCCAGCAGACCCGTGGGAGACCCCGGCGAGCAGTACTTC. Residues: CASRPVGDPGEQYF.

The chain uses TRBV19 and TRBJ2-2; 8 positions agree with TRBD2. Germline V CDR1 and CDR2: LNHDA, SQIVND (reference sequence). The V gene end was trimmed by 3 bases and the J gene end by 9 bases; junction bases not matched to a gene: 6. This CDR3 is 14 amino acids long. CDR3 loop: CASSIAGGRRELFF. CDR3 in DNA: TGTGCCAGTAGTATTGCGGGGGGCCGCCGGGAGCTGTTTTTT.

This chain connects TRBV6-2 or TRBV6-3 to TRBJ1-1; possibly TRBD1 for D (6 bases). Between the trimmed V and J ends, which lost 4 bases and 11 bases, there was a span of 17 bases. Germline-derived CDR1 and CDR2 are MNHEY and SVGEGT. CDR3 size: 13 residues. CDR3 sequence: CASSFQDRPGAFF. The CDR3 DNA sequence: TGTGCCAGCAGTTTTCAAGACAGGCCCGGGGCTTTCTTT.

This chain connects TRBV19 to TRBJ2-6; TRBD1 agrees at 9 bases. The CDR3 covers 17 residues. V shed 10 bases and J 0 bases; nucleotides not matched to a gene: 10. CDR1 is LNHDA and CDR2 is SQIVND in the germline V gene (reference sequence). CDR3 nucleotides: TGTGCCACCCGGGACAGGGCCGCGGGCTCTGGGGCCAACGTCCTGACTTTC. Amino acid sequence: CATRDRAAGSGANVLTF.

V usage is TRBV3-1 (or the pseudogene TRBV3-2) and J usage is TRBJ1-6; weak D call: TRBD1 (5 bases). In germline, CDR1 is LGHDT, CDR2 YNNKEL (reference sequence). The CDR3 extends over 15 amino acids. Trimming removed 1 base at V and 9 bases at J, with 13 bases between. In DNA form, the CDR3 reads TGTGCCAGCAGCCAAGGGGCGGGGCCCCTTTCACCCCTCCACTTT. Its translation is CASSQGAGPLSPLHF.

V and J are TRBV23-1 and TRBJ2-7, with D perhaps TRBD1 (5 bases). TRBV23-1 is designated an ORF whose function remains uncertain. This CDR3 is 14 amino acids long. The V end lost 0 bases, the J end lost 3 bases, and 9 bases lay between the germline ends. This chain's CDR3 is CASSQSRQSYEQYF. In DNA form, the CDR3 reads TGCGCCAGCAGTCAATCGCGACAGAGCTACGAGCAGTACTTC.

The chain uses TRBV5-4 and TRBJ1-4; a weak D match, TRBD1 (6 bases). This CDR3 contains 14 residues. V lost 0 bases and J lost 6, with 9 bases in between. CDR1 and CDR2 (germline): SGHNT, YYREEE (reference sequence). CDR3 DNA: TGTGCCAGCAGCTTGGACAGGGTAGATGAAAAACTGTTTTTT. It encodes CASSLDRVDEKLFF.

The V call is TRBV19, the J call TRBJ2-3, with D tentatively TRBD1 (6 bases). Trimming shortened V by 4 bases and J by 1 base, and 18 bases separated the two germline ends. This CDR3 has 17 residues. Germline loops: CDR1 LNHDA, CDR2 SQIVND (reference sequence). The CDR3 reads CASSKAWFPGGTDTQYF. The DNA of the CDR3 is TGTGCCAGTAGTAAGGCGTGGTTCCCAGGGGGCACAGATACGCAGTATTTT.

The rearrangement joins TRBV4-3 to TRBJ2-5; TRBD1 aligns across 8 bases. The CDR3 covers 16 residues. Germline lookup yields CDR1 LGHNA and CDR2 YSLEER. Trimming at V came to 0 bases and at J to 7 bases, leaving 10 bases not matched to a gene. DNA for the CDR3: TGCGCCAGCAGCCAAGACTGGACAGGGACCCAGAGGACCCAGTACTTC. This encodes CASSQDWTGTQRTQYF.

V usage is TRBV10-2 and J usage is TRBJ2-7; D not certain. Per germline, CDR1 WSHSY and CDR2 SAAADI. The CDR3 has 13 amino acids. V gave up 5 bases and J gave up 5 bases, with 13 bases separating them. For the CDR3, the DNA is TGCGCCAGCAGTCCTACTGAGATCAACGAGCAGTACTTC. This codes for CASSPTEINEQYF.